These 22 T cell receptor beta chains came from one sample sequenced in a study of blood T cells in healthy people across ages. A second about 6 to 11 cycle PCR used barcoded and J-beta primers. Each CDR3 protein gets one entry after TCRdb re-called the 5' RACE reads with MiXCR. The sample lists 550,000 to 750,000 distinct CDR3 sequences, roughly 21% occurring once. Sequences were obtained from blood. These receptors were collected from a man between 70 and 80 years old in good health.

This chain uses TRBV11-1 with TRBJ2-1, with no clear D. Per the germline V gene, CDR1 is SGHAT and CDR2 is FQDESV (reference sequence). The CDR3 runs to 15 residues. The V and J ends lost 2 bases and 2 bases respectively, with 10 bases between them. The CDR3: CASSLLGMAYNEQFF. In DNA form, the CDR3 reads TGTGCCAGCAGCTTATTGGGGATGGCCTACAATGAGCAGTTCTTC.

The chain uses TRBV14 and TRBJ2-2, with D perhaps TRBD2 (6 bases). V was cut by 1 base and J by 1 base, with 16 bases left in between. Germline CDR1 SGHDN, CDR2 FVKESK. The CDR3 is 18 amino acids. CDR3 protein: CASSQVPLGGRNTGELFF. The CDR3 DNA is TGTGCCAGCAGCCAAGTACCATTGGGGGGACGGAACACCGGGGAGCTGTTTTTT.

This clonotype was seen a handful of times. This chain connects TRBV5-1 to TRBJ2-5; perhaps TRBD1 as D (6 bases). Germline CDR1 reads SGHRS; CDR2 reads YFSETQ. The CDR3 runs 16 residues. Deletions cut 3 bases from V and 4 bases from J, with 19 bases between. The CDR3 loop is CASSSTGFGVGETQYF. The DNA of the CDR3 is TGCGCCAGCAGCTCTACAGGGTTTGGGGTAGGAGAGACCCAGTACTTC.

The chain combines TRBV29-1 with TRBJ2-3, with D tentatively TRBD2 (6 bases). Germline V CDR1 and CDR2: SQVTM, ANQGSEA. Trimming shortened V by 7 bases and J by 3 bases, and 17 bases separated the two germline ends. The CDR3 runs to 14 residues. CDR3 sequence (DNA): TGCAGCGCCGACGGGGGAGATAGGACAGATACGCAGTATTTT. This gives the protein CSADGGDRTDTQYF.

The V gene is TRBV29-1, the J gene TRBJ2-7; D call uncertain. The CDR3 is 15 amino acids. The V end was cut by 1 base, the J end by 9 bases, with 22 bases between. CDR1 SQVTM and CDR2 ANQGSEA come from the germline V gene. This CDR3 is CSVEGGQAPSVGQYF. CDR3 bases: TGCAGCGTTGAAGGTGGGCAGGCCCCTTCGGTAGGGCAGTACTTC.

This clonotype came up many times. The CDR3 loop is CASSQSPQGIFETQYF. The CDR3, as DNA: TGTGCCAGCAGTCAGTCCCCCCAGGGTATCTTTGAGACCCAGTACTTC. V is TRBV6-6 and J is TRBJ2-5, with D perhaps matching TRBD1 (5 bases). The germline CDR1 and CDR2 sequences are MNHNY and SVGAGI (reference sequence). Trimming left V 5 bases short and J 5 bases short, with 21 bases between. The CDR3 has 16 residues.

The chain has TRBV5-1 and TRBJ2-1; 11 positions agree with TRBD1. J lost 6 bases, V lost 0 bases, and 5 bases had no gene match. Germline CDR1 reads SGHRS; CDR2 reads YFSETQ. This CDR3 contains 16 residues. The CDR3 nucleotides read TGCGCCAGCAGCTTGGCCGGACAGGGGGCCATCAATGAGCAGTTCTTC. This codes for CASSLAGQGAINEQFF.

CDR3 sequence reads: CASSLGAGASDTQYF. The DNA for the CDR3 is TGTGCCAGCAGCTTAGGGGCGGGAGCCTCCGATACGCAGTATTTT. The rearrangement joins TRBV13 to TRBJ2-3, with 7 bases identical to TRBD2. V dropped 0 bases and J dropped 6; count of bases not matched to a gene: 6. The CDR3 runs to 15 residues. Germline V gives CDR1 PRHDT, CDR2 FYEKMQ (reference sequence).

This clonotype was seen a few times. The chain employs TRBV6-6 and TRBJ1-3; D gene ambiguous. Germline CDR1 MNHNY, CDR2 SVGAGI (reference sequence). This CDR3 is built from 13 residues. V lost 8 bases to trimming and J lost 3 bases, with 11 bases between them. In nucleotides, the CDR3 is TGTGCCAGCGAGCTGGGGAATGGAAACACCATATATTTT. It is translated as CASELGNGNTIYF.

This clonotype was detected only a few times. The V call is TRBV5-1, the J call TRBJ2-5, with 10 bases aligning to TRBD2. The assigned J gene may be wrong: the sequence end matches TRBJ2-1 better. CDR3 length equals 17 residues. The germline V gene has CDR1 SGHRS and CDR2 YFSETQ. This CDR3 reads CASNQLAGTALINEQFF. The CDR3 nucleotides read TGCGCCAGCAACCAACTAGCGGGGACGGCCCTAATAAATGAGCAGTTCTTC.

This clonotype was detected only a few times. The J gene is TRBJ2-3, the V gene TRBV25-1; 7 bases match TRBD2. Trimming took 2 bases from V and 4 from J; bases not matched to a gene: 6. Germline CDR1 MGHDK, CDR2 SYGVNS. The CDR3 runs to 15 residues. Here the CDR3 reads CASSEGPGGADTQYF. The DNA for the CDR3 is TGTGCCAGCAGTGAAGGTCCGGGAGGTGCAGATACGCAGTATTTT.

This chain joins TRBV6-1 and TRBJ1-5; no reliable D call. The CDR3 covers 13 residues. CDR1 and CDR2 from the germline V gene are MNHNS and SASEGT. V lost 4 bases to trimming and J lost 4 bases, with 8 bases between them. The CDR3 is CASSGRRNQPQHF. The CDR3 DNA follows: TGTGCCAGCAGTGGTAGAAGGAATCAGCCCCAGCATTTT.

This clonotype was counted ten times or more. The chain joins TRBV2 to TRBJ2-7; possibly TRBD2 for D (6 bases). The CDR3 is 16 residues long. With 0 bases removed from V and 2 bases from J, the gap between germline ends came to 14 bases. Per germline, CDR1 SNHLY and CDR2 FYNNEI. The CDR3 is CASSEAVLRGTYEQYF. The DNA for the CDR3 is TGTGCCAGCAGTGAAGCGGTTTTGCGGGGAACCTACGAGCAGTACTTC.

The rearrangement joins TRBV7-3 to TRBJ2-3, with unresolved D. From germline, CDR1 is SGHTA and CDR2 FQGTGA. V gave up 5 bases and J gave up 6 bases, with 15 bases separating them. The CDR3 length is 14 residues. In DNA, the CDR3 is TGTGCCAGCAGCCCGGACCGCTACCCCGATACGCAGTATTTT. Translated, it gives CASSPDRYPDTQYF.

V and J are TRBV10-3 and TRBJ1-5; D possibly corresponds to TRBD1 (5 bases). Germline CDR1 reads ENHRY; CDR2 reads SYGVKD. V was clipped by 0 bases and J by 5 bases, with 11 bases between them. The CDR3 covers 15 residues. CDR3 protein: CAISESRQGDQPQHF. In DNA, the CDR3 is TGTGCCATCAGTGAGTCGAGGCAGGGCGATCAGCCCCAGCATTTT.

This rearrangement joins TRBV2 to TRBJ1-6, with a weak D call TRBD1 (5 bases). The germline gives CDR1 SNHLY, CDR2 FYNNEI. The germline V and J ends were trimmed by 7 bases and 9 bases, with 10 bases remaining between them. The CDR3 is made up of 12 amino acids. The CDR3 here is CASNTRASPLHF. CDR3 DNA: TGTGCCAGCAACACCAGGGCTTCACCCCTCCACTTT. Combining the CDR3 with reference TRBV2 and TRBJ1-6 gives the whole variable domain EPEVTQTPSHQVTQMGQEVILRCVPISNHLYFYWYRQILGQKVEFLVSFYNNEISEKSEIFDDQFSVERPDGSNFTLKIRSTKLEDSAMYFCASNTRASPLHFGNGTRLTVT.

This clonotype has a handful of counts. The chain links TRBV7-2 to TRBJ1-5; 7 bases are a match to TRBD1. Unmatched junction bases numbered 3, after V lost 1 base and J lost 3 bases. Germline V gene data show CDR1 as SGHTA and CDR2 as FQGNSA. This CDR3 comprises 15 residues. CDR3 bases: TGTGCCAGCAGCTTAGATACAGGGGCCAATCAGCCCCAGCATTTT. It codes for CASSLDTGANQPQHF.

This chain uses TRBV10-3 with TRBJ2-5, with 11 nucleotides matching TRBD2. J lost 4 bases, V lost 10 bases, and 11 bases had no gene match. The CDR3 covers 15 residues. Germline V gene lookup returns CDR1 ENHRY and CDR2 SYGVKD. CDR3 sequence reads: CATKTSGVVGETQYF. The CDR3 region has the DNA TGTGCCACGAAGACTAGCGGGGTGGTAGGAGAGACCCAGTACTTC.

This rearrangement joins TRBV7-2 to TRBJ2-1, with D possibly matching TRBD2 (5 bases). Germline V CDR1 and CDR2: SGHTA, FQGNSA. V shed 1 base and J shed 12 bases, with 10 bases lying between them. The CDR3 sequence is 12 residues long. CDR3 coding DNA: TGTGCCAGCAGCTTAGGGGCTAGCAGGCAGTTCTTC. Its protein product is CASSLGASRQFF.

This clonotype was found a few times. CDR3: CASTRDRGPYNEQFF. The CDR3 region has the DNA TGTGCCAGCACGAGAGACAGGGGCCCCTACAATGAGCAGTTCTTC. The chain recombines TRBV12-3 or TRBV12-4 with TRBJ2-5; TRBD1 agrees at 8 bases. The J call is in doubt because the DNA end fits TRBJ2-1 better. This CDR3 is 15 amino acids long.

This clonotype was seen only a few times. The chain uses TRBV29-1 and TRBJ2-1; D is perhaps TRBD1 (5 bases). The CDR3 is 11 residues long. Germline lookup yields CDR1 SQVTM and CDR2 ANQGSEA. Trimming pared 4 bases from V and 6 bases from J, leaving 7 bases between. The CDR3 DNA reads TGCAGCGTTGGGGGCCCCAATGAGCAGTTCTTC. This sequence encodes CSVGGPNEQFF.

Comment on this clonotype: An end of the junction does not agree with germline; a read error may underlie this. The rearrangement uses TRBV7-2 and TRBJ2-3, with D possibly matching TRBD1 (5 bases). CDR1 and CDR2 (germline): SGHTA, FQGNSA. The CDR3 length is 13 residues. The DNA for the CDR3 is TGTGCCAGCAACAACCCCTCGGGTAGGGGCAGGCATTTT. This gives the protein CASNNPSGRGRHF.